This T cell receptor (beta chain) was found in a study of cytomegalovirus exposure and HLA in healthy donors. This clone has more than one count but fewer than ten. The V and J ends lost 2 bases and 5 bases respectively, with 13 bases between them. Per germline, CDR1 SGHDN and CDR2 FVKESK. The CDR3 has 14 amino acids. The PCR had 60 Vbeta and 13 Jbeta primers. Generated by immunoSEQ multiplex PCR, the TCRdb table keeps only in-frame clones and is missing some. The profile shows more than 85,000 clones, around 9.6% of them singletons. Sequencing was performed on PBMCs. The receptor comes from a man aged 45-65 years in good health and CMV-seropositive. The chain links TRBV14 to TRBJ2-7, with D possibly matching TRBD1 (5 bases). CDR3 nucleotide sequence: TGTGCCAGCAGCCAACAGGGTTTTCGGGACGAGCAGTACTTC. This codes for CASSQQGFRDEQYF. The variable domain in full, with the rest retrieved from reference TRBV14 and TRBJ2-7, is EAGVTQFPSHSVIEKGQTVTLRCDPISGHDNLYWYRRVMGKEIKFLLHFVKESKQDESGMPNNRFLAERTGGTYSTLKVQPAELEDSGVYFCASSQQGFRDEQYFGPGTRLTVT.